Presented here are 21 T cell receptor beta chains from one specimen sequenced in a study of shared clonotypes between healthy human individuals. CD45RO negativity and positive selection for CCR7 defined naive CD8 cells, a population that excluded terminally differentiated effector memory CD45RA+ cells. Sequenced by immunoSEQ multiplex PCR; TCRdb stores in-frame clones only, minus some. This sample has fewer than 800,000 clones, with roughly nine tenths found just once. Sequencing was done on a sample of naive CD8+ T cells sorted from blood. These receptor sequences come from a young man in good health.

The chain has TRBV10-3 and TRBJ2-2; TRBD2 matches at 8 bases. This CDR3 has 19 amino acids. CDR1 ENHRY and CDR2 SYGVKD come from the germline V gene. Trimming at V came to 5 bases and at J to 1 base, leaving 15 bases not matched to a gene. CDR3 sequence reads: CAISHAVATSGMNTGELFF. The CDR3 nucleotides read TGTGCCATCAGTCATGCCGTGGCTACTAGCGGAATGAACACCGGGGAGCTGTTTTTT.

The rearrangement uses TRBV6-1 and TRBJ2-3; D is perhaps TRBD2 (6 bases). The CDR3 runs 15 residues. V lost 5 bases, J lost 0 bases, and 12 bases lay in between. Looked up from germline, CDR1 is MNHNS and CDR2 is SASEGT. CDR3 residues: CASSNLGTSTDTQYF. CDR3 DNA: TGTGCCAGCAGTAACCTCGGGACTAGCACAGATACGCAGTATTTT.

The chain joins TRBV27 to TRBJ2-3; TRBD2 matches at 12 bases. J gave up 0 bases and V 4 bases, and 14 bases lay outside the gene matches. Germline assignment: CDR1 MNHEY and CDR2 SMNVEV (reference sequence). The length of the CDR3 is 20 residues. For the CDR3, the DNA is TGTGCCAGCAGTTCCCGACTAGCGGGAGCTCATGATGGGAGCACAGATACGCAGTATTTT. Translating gives CASSSRLAGAHDGSTDTQYF.

The V call is TRBV19, the J call TRBJ1-5, with D unclear. Germline CDR1 reads LNHDA; CDR2 reads SQIVND (reference sequence). This CDR3 spans 12 amino acids. Trimming took off 11 bases at V and 4 bases at J, with 12 bases between the two ends. The CDR3 region has the DNA TGTGCCTCCTCCGTTGATAATCAGCCCCAGCATTTT. This gives the protein CASSVDNQPQHF.

CDR3 protein: CSVEEGEVLGDTEAFF. The CDR3 nucleotides are TGCAGCGTTGAGGAAGGGGAGGTCCTGGGGGACACTGAAGCTTTCTTT. This rearrangement joins TRBV29-1 to TRBJ1-1, with a weak D call TRBD1 (5 bases). The ends were cut back, 3 bases at V and 3 bases at J, with 20 bases in the middle. The CDR3 is 16 amino acids. CDR1 is SQVTM, CDR2 ANQGSEA, per germline.

This rearrangement joins TRBV5-4 to TRBJ2-1; TRBD2 agrees at 10 bases. V dropped 5 bases and J dropped 3; count of bases not matched to a gene: 5. This CDR3 is built from 15 residues. Looked up from germline, CDR1 is SGHNT and CDR2 is YYREEE (reference sequence). CDR3 bases: TGTGCCAGCAGAAGTAGCGGGAGGCTCTACAATGAGCAGTTCTTC. Translating gives CASRSSGRLYNEQFF.

This chain joins TRBV6-1 and TRBJ2-3, with TRBD2 matching over 8 bases. With V trimmed by 3 bases and J by 1 base, 6 bases remained unmatched. Germline V gives CDR1 MNHNS, CDR2 SASEGT. The CDR3 spans 16 residues. This CDR3 reads CASSDVVSGGTDTQYF. In DNA, the CDR3 is TGTGCCAGCAGTGACGTGGTTAGCGGGGGCACAGATACGCAGTATTTT.

The rearrangement joins TRBV13 to TRBJ2-1; possibly TRBD1 or TRBD2 for D (6 bases each). V lost 0 bases and J 5 bases, leaving 20 bases between the germline ends. The CDR3 extends over 18 amino acids. Per the germline V gene, CDR1 is PRHDT and CDR2 is FYEKMQ (reference sequence). CDR3 sequence: CASSLGHGGRGSNNEQFF. As DNA, the CDR3 is TGTGCCAGCAGCTTAGGCCATGGGGGGCGCGGCTCGAACAATGAGCAGTTCTTC.

V is TRBV29-1 and J is TRBJ1-2, with a weak D call TRBD1 (5 bases). There are 14 residues in the CDR3. Trimming cost V 0 bases and J 5 bases, with 13 bases left between them. In germline, CDR1 is SQVTM, CDR2 ANQGSEA. Written as DNA, the CDR3 is TGCAGCGTTGAAGACTCGGGGGAGGAGTATGGCTACACCTTC. It codes for CSVEDSGEEYGYTF.

As DNA, the CDR3 is TGTGCCAGCAGCCAAGAATGGGAAGGTGTGTTGGGGCCCTACGAGCAGTACTTC. Its protein product is CASSQEWEGVLGPYEQYF. The J gene is TRBJ2-7, the V gene TRBV14, with D possibly matching TRBD1 (5 bases). V was pared by 0 bases and J by 2 bases, with 20 bases between. CDR1 and CDR2 (germline): SGHDN, FVKESK. The CDR3 covers 18 residues.

The genes are TRBV13 and TRBJ2-1; D uncertain. This CDR3 spans 13 amino acids. V was shortened by 5 bases and J by 8 bases, with 13 bases between the two germline ends. Germline V gene lookup returns CDR1 PRHDT and CDR2 FYEKMQ (reference sequence). The DNA for the CDR3 is TGTGCCAGCAGCAATGGAGACTTGGATGAGCAGTTCTTC. Translated: CASSNGDLDEQFF.

CDR3 sequence: CASSLNGGGTYNEQFF. CDR3 in DNA: TGTGCCAGCAGCTTAAACGGGGGAGGAACCTACAATGAGCAGTTCTTC. The chain uses TRBV7-2 and TRBJ2-1, with TRBD2 as a possible D gene (6 bases). The CDR3 is 16 residues long. V lost 2 bases to trimming and J lost 2 bases, with 13 bases between them. Per the germline V gene, CDR1 is SGHTA and CDR2 is FQGNSA.

This chain uses TRBV5-5 with TRBJ2-3, with no clear D. Between the trimmed V and J ends, which lost 0 bases and 3 bases, there was a span of 11 bases. CDR1 and CDR2 from the germline V gene are SGHKS and YYEKEE (reference sequence). The CDR3 contains 15 residues. CDR3 protein: CASSLGWGSTDTQYF. DNA for the CDR3: TGTGCCAGCAGCTTGGGTTGGGGTTCGACAGATACGCAGTATTTT.

CDR3 nucleotide sequence: TGTGCCAGCAGCCCCGGGGGGGCAGTTGAAGCTTTCTTT. The encoded protein is CASSPGGAVEAFF. The V and J genes are TRBV14 and TRBJ1-1, with D perhaps TRBD1 (6 bases). Trimming took off 4 bases at V and 7 bases at J, with 13 bases between the two ends. Germline values: CDR1 SGHDN, CDR2 FVKESK. This CDR3 spans 13 amino acids.

The V gene is TRBV7-2, the J gene TRBJ2-5, with D perhaps matching TRBD1 (6 bases). The length of the CDR3 is 16 residues. Germline CDR1 SGHTA, CDR2 FQGNSA. The V gene lost 5 bases and the J gene lost 0 bases, with 16 bases spanning the gap. Here the CDR3 reads CASSAWTEYHQETQYF. CDR3 DNA: TGTGCCAGCAGCGCGTGGACAGAGTATCACCAAGAGACCCAGTACTTC.

The gene calls are TRBV29-1 and TRBJ2-2; D gene uncertain. Per the germline V gene, CDR1 is SQVTM and CDR2 is ANQGSEA. V was trimmed by 5 bases and J by 0 bases, leaving 7 bases between them. The CDR3 contains 13 residues. CDR3 protein: CSVHISNTGELFF. The CDR3 DNA sequence: TGCAGCGTTCACATCTCGAACACCGGGGAGCTGTTTTTT.

This chain connects TRBV4-3 to TRBJ2-1; TRBD2 matches at 14 bases. The CDR3 runs to 16 residues. Looked up from germline, CDR1 is LGHNA and CDR2 is YSLEER. Trimming took 0 bases from V and 9 from J; bases not matched to a gene: 4. In DNA form, the CDR3 reads TGCGCCAGCAGCCAAGACCGGGGACTAGCGGGAGTTGAGCAGTTCTTC. Residues: CASSQDRGLAGVEQFF.

About this clone: Other DNA variants within this sample encode the same CDR3. The chain joins TRBV4-3 to TRBJ2-1, with TRBD2 matching 10 bases. V lost 0 bases to trimming and J lost 7 bases; unmatched junction nucleotides: 6. This CDR3 region has 16 residues. The germline CDR1 and CDR2 sequences are LGHNA and YSLEER. The CDR3 nucleotides read TGCGCCAGCAGCCAAGATGGGCTAGCGGGAGTAAATGAGCAGTTCTTC. This gives the protein CASSQDGLAGVNEQFF.

V usage is TRBV9 and J usage is TRBJ2-2; D is undetermined. The ends were cut back, 7 bases at V and 4 bases at J, with 11 bases in the middle. CDR1 is SGDLS, CDR2 YYNGEE, per germline. This CDR3 is built from 13 residues. DNA of the CDR3: TGTGCCAGCGTTTCCCAGGCCACCGGGGAGCTGTTTTTT. Encoded protein: CASVSQATGELFF.

The CDR3 DNA is TGCAGCGTTGTTCCCGTAATCTCCTACGAGCAGTACTTC. Its translation is CSVVPVISYEQYF. The J gene is TRBJ2-5, the V gene TRBV29-1; D unresolved. The J call may be mistaken, given a closer DNA end match to TRBJ2-7. Germline CDR1 reads SQVTM; CDR2 reads ANQGSEA. The CDR3 extends over 13 amino acids.

This clone was seen once. This chain uses TRBV4-2 with TRBJ1-4; D not certain. This CDR3 has 16 amino acids. In germline, CDR1 is LGHNA, CDR2 YNFKEQ. Trimming removed 1 base at V and 5 bases at J, with 14 bases between. CDR3 DNA: TGTGCCAGCAGCCAAGCAACAGCCCTACTGAATGAAAAACTGTTTTTT. Translating it yields CASSQATALLNEKLFF.